This TCR beta chain was recovered during a study of T-cell memory formation after mild COVID-19. Study-wide background: Each donor largely had its own TCR clusters.

Germline V gene sequence: CDR1 GTSNPN, CDR2 SVGIG (reference sequence). V dropped 2 bases and J dropped 8; count of bases not matched to a gene: 3. CDR3 length equals 12 residues. TCRdb ran MiXCR on the 5' RACE reads and lists one entry per CDR3 protein. Among more than 250,000 distinct CDR3 sequences listed, 15% to 20% were seen once. The study, taken as a whole, reports: Detection of some responders pre-infection suggested pre-existing cross-reactive memory T cells participated.

With regard to this clonotype: Its specificity is unknown.

V gene TRBV30 combines with J gene TRBJ2-5; 9 positions match TRBD2. This TCR derives from a man in his late teens or twenties who had mild COVID-19 (a few samples of this study predate the infection). Cell type and time point are not known. The specimen was PBMCs or a T cell subset sorted from them (not recorded which). The CDR3 loop is CAWSPGLATQYF. Here the CDR3 DNA reads TGTGCCTGGAGTCCGGGACTAGCAACCCAGTACTTC.